This T cell receptor beta chain was recovered during a study of OX40 agonist ivuxolimab in advanced cancers. Across the whole study: Ivuxolimab is a fully human IgG2 antibody that activates OX40 (CD134). Partial responses occurred in three patients (one hepatocellular carcinoma, two cutaneous melanoma). General study points: Averaging showed that CD8+ T cells had more expanded clones than CD4+ did.

To note about this clone: Its antigen is not known.

Profiling relied on immunoSEQ multiplex PCR, and the TCRdb table lists in-frame clones only, not all of them. The sample includes around 70,000 clones, more than 75% of them seen just once. The sequences come from CD4+ or CD8+ T cells sorted from blood, collected in a trial of the OX40 agonist ivuxolimab. The sequence came from an adult with an advanced solid tumor such as melanoma, head and neck, liver or kidney cancer.

The CDR3 region is CASSFNQDRRGEAFF. DNA of the CDR3: TGTGCCAGCAGCTTCAATCAGGACAGGCGGGGTGAAGCTTTCTTT. The rearrangement uses TRBV7-9 and TRBJ1-1; 7 bases fit TRBD1. The CDR3 sequence is 15 residues long. Germline V gene data show CDR1 as SEHNR and CDR2 as FQNEAQ (reference sequence). With 3 bases clipped from V and 7 bases from J, the junction kept 11 bases outside the gene matches.